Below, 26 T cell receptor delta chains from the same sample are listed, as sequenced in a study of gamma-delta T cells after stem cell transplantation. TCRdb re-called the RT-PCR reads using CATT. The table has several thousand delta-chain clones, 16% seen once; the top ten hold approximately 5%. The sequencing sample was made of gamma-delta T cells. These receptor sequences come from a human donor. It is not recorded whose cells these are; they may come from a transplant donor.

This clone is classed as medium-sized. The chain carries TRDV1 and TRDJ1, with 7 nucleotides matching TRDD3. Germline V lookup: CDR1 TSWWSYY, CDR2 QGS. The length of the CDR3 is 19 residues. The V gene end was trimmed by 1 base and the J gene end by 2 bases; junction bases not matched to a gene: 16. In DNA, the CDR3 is TGTGCTCTTGGGGAACATGTCCTATCTGGGGGGTATGTTACCGATAAACTCATCTTT. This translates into CALGEHVLSGGYVTDKLIF.

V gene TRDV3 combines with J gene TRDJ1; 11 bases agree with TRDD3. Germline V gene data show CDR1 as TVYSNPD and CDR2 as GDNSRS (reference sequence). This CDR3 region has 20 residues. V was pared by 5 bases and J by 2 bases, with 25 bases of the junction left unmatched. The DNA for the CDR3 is TGTGCCCTAGCTAGTCCTACCCTACTAATTGGGGGATACGGGACCGATAAACTCATCTTT. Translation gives CALASPTLLIGGYGTDKLIF.

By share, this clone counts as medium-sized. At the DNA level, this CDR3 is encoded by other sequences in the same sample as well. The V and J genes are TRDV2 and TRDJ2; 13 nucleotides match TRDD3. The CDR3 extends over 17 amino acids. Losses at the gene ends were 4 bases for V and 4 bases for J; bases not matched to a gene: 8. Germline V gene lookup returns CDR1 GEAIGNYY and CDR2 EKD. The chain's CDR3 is CACDLLGDTRGTAQLFF. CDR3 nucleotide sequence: TGTGCCTGTGATCTACTGGGGGATACGCGAGGGACAGCACAACTCTTCTTT.

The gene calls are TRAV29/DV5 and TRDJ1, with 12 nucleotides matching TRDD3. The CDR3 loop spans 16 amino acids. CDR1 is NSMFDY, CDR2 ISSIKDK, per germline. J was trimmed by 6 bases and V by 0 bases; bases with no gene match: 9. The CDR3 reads CAASAGSWGIRNKLIF. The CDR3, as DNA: TGTGCAGCAAGCGCGGGGTCCTGGGGGATACGCAATAAACTCATCTTT.

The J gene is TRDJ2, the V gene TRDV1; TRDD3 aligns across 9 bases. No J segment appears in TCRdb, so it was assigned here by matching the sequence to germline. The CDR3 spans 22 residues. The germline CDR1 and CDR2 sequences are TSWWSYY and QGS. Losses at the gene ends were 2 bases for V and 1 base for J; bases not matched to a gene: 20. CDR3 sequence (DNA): TGTGCTCTTGGGGAATATAAGAACCCCAGGCTCTGGGGGATTCTTTTGACAGCACAACTCTTCTTT. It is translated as CALGEYKNPRLWGILLTAQLFF.

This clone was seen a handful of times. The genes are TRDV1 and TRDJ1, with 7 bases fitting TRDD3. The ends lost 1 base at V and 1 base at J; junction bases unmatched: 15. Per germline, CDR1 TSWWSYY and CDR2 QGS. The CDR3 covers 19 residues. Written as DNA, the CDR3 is TGTGCTCTTGGGGAACACGCCCCCTGGGGGCCCCAATCCACCGATAAACTCATCTTT. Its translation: CALGEHAPWGPQSTDKLIF.

CDR3: CACDSLLSSWDTRQMFF. The CDR3 DNA follows: TGTGCCTGTGATTCCTTACTGAGCTCCTGGGACACCCGACAGATGTTTTTC. This chain uses TRDV2 with TRDJ3; TRDD2 might be the D (5 bases). V lost 4 bases and J lost 0, with 12 bases in between. In germline, CDR1 is GEAIGNYY, CDR2 EKD. The CDR3 is 17 amino acids.

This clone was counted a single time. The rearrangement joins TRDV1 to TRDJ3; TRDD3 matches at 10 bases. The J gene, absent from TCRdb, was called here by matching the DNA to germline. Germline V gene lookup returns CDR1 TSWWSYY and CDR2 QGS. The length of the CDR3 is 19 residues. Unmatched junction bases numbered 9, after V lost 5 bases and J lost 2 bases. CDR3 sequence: CALGTRGDTRTWDTRQMFF. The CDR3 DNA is TGTGCTCTTGGGACCAGGGGGGATACGCGAACCTGGGACACCCGACAGATGTTTTTC.

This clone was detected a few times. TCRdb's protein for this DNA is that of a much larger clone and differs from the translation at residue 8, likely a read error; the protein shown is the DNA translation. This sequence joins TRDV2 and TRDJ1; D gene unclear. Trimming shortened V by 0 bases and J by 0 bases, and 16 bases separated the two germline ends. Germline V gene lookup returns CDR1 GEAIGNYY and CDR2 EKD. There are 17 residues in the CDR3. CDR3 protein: CACDTGLEDLYTDKLIF. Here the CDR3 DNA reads TGTGCCTGTGACACCGGGCTGGAGGACCTTTACACCGATAAACTCATCTTT.

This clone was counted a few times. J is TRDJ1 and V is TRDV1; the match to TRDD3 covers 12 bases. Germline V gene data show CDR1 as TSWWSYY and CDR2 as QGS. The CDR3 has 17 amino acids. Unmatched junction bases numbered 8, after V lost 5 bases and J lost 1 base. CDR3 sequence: CALGRILGDTGTDKLIF. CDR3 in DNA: TGTGCTCTTGGGAGAATACTGGGGGATACCGGCACCGATAAACTCATCTTT.

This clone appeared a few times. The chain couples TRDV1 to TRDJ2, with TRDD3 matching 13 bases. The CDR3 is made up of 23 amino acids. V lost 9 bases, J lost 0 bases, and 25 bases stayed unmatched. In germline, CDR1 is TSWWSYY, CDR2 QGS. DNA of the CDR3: TGTGCTCTCCACATCCCCCTCTCCTTACTGGGGGATACGGGGGAGGCTTTGACAGCACAACTCTTCTTT. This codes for CALHIPLSLLGDTGEALTAQLFF.

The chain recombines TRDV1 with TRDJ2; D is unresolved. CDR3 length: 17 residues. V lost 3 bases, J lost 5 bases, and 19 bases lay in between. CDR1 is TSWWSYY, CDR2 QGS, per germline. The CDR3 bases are TGTGCTCTTGGGGACCACGAGTCTCTCCCCGTAACAGCACAACTCTTCTTT. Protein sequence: CALGDHESLPVTAQLFF.

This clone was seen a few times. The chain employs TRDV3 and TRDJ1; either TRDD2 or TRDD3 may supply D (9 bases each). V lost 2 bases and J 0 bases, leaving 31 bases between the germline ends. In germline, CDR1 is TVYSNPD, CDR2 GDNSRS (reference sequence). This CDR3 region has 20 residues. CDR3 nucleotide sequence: TGTGCCTTTTCTATCCTTCCTACGTCTACTGGGGGACCCTACACCGATAAACTCATCTTT. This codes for CAFSILPTSTGGPYTDKLIF.

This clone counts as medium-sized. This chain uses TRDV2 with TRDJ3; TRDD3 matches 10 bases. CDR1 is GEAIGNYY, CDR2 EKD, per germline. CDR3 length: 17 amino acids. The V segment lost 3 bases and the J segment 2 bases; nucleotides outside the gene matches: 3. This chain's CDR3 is CACDWGIHPWDTRQMFF. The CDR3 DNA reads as TGTGCCTGTGACTGGGGGATACACCCCTGGGACACCCGACAGATGTTTTTC.

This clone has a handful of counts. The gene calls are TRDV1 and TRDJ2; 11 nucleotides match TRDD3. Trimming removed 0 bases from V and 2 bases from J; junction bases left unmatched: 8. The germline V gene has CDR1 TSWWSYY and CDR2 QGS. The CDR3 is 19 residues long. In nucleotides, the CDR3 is TGTGCTCTTGGGGAACTTGAGATACTGGGGGATAGCTTGACAGCACAACTCTTCTTT. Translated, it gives CALGELEILGDSLTAQLFF.

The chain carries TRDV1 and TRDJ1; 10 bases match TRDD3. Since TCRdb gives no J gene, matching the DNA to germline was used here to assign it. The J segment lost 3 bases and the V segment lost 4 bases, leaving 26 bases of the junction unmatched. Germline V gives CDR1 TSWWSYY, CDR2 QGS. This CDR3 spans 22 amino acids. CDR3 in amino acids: CALGVAPILPIVRGDTADKLIF. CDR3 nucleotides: TGTGCTCTTGGGGTAGCCCCCATTCTTCCTATCGTACGGGGGGATACGGCCGATAAACTCATCTTT.

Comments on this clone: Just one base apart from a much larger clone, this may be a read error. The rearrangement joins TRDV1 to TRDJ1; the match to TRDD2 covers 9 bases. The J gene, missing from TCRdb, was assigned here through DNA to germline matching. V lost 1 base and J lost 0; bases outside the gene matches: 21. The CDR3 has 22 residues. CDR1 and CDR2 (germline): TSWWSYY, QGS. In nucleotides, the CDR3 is TGTGCTCTTGGGGAACCCCCGCCTTCCTACAATCCTGGGGGGTCGTACACCGATAAACTCATCTTT. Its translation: CALGEPPPSYNPGGSYTDKLIF.

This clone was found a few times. CDR3 DNA: TGTGCCTCCCGGGGATACACCGATAAACTCATCTTT. Protein sequence: CASRGYTDKLIF. The chain recombines TRDV3 with TRDJ1; D is possibly TRDD3 (6 bases). This CDR3 spans 12 amino acids. Trimming took 4 bases from V and 0 from J, leaving 9 bases between them. The germline V gene has CDR1 TVYSNPD and CDR2 GDNSRS (reference sequence). The full variable domain, with the rest looked up from reference TRDV3 and TRDJ1, is CDKVTQSSPDQTVASGSEVVLLCTYDTVYSNPDLFWYRIRPDYSFQFVFYGDNSRSEGADFTQGRFSVKHILTQKAFHLVISPVRTEDSATYYCASRGYTDKLIFGKGTRVTVEP.

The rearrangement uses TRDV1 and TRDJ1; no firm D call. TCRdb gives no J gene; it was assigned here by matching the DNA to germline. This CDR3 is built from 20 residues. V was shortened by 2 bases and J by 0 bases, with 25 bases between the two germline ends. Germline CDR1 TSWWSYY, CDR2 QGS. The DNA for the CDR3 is TGTGCTCTTGGGGAAAGAGGTACTAGGAGCGGGGCCGGGTACACCGATAAACTCATCTTT. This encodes CALGERGTRSGAGYTDKLIF.

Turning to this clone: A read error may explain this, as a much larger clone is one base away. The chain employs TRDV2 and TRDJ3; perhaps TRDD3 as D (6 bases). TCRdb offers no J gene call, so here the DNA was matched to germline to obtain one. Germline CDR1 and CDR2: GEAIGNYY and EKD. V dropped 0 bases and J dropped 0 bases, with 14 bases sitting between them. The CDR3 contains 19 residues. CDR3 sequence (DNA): TGTGCCTGTGACACCGTAATGGGGGCGAACTCCTGGGACACCCGACAGATGTTTTTC. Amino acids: CACDTVMGANSWDTRQMFF.

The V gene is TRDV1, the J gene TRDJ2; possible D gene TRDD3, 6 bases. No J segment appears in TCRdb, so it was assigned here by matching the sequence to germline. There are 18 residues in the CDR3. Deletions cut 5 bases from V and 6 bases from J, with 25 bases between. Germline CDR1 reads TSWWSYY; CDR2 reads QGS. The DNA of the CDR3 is TGTGCTCTTGGGAACGGCCCTACCGGCGGATACTGGGCAGCACAACTCTTCTTT. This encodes CALGNGPTGGYWAAQLFF.

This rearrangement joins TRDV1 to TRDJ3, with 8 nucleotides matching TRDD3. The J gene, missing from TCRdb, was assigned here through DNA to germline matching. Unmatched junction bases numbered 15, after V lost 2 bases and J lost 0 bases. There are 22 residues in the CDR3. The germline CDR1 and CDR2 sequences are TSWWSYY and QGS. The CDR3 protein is CALGEERKLGVSSSWDTRQMFF. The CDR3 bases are TGTGCTCTTGGGGAAGAGAGGAAACTGGGGGTTTCTAGCTCCTGGGACACCCGACAGATGTTTTTC.

This CDR3 is CAFLAIPGDPYTDKLIF. CDR3 DNA sequence: TGTGCCTTCCTCGCTATTCCGGGGGACCCGTACACCGATAAACTCATCTTT. The chain joins TRDV3 to TRDJ1; D may be TRDD3 (6 bases). CDR1 is TVYSNPD and CDR2 is GDNSRS in the germline V gene (reference sequence). Trimming cost V 3 bases and J 0 bases, with 23 bases left between them. There are 17 residues in the CDR3.

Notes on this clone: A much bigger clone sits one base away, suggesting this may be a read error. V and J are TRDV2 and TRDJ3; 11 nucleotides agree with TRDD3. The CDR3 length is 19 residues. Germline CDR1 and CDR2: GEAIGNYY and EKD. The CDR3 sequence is CACDTVLGDSSWDIRQMFF. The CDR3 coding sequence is TGTGCCTGTGACACCGTACTGGGGGATAGCTCCTGGGACATCCGACAGATGTTTTTC.

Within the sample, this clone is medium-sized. CDR3 sequence reads: CALGELSPDTDKLIF. The CDR3 DNA sequence: TGTGCTCTTGGGGAACTTAGCCCGGACACCGATAAACTCATCTTT. The chain couples TRDV1 to TRDJ1; D remains ambiguous. CDR3 size: 15 residues. Germline V gives CDR1 TSWWSYY, CDR2 QGS. Trimming left V 0 bases short and J 0 bases short, with 8 bases between.

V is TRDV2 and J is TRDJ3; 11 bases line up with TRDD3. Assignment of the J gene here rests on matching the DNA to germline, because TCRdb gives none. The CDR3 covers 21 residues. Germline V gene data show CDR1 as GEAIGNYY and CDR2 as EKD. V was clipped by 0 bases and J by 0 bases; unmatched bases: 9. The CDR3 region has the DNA TGTGCCTGTGACACCAGGGGAATGGGGGATACGCGCTCCTGGGACACCCGACAGATGTTTTTC. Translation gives CACDTRGMGDTRSWDTRQMFF.